This T cell receptor beta chain is from a study of blood T cell repertoires in COVID-19. Turning to the study itself: Both acute and convalescent COVID-19 samples were obtained from the United States, Italy and Spain.

CDR1 and CDR2 from the germline V gene are KGHSH and LQKENI. The CDR3 loop spans 15 amino acids. V was cut by 2 bases and J by 5 bases, with 16 bases left in between. The protocol was immunoSEQ multiplex PCR, while the TCRdb copy is restricted to in-frame clones and leaves out a portion. Seen here are about 180,000 clones, 70% to 90% observed once, and the top ten hold approximately 9.9%. The specimen was peripheral blood. The V call is TRBV18, the J call TRBJ2-7, with D possibly matching TRBD2 (5 bases). This receptor was taken from a human donor with active or convalescent COVID-19. The donor label of this sample is uncertain. The DNA of the CDR3 is TGTGCCAGCTCACCAACGCGACTAACCCCCCACGAGCAGTACTTC. It translates to CASSPTRLTPHEQYF. The full variable domain, rest sourced from reference TRBV18 and TRBJ2-7, is NAGVMQNPRHLVRRRGQEARLRCSPMKGHSHVYWYRQLPEEGLKFMVYLQKENIIDESGMPKERFSAEFPKEGPSILRIQQVVRGDSAAYFCASSPTRLTPHEQYFGPGTRLTVT.